Below, 18 T cell receptor beta chains from the same sample are listed, as sequenced in a study of response to subunit inactivated influenza vaccine. TCRdb recomputed calls from the RT-PCR reads with MiXCR, one row per CDR3 protein. Of roughly 570,000 distinct CDR3 sequences in the sample, 10% to 15% were seen once. This specimen consisted of PBMCs from blood, obtained about 40 days after vaccination. The receptors stem from a man aged 50 to 60 who received an inactivated influenza vaccine.

Ten or more counts support this clonotype. At one of its ends the junction is not consistent with the germline gene, which may arise from a read error. The CDR3 nucleotides are TGTGCCAGCAGCTTAGTTGCAGGGCCACAAGAGACCCAGTACTTC. It specifies CASSLVAGPQETQYF. V and J are TRBV5-1 and TRBJ2-5, with D possibly being TRBD1 (5 bases). This CDR3 is built from 15 residues. Germline values: CDR1 SGHRS, CDR2 YFSETQ. Together with reference TRBV5-1 and TRBJ2-5, the CDR3 gives the full variable domain: KAGVTQTPRYLIKTRGQQVTLSCSPISGHRSVSWYQQTPGQGLQFLFEYFSETQRNKGNFPGRFSGRQFSNSRSEMNVSTLELGDSALYLCASSLVAGPQETQYFGPGTRLLVL.

This clonotype showed up just a few times. The chain joins TRBV10-3 to TRBJ2-7, with D perhaps matching TRBD1 or TRBD2 (7 bases each). The germline V gene encodes CDR1 ENHRY and CDR2 SYGVKD. The V gene lost 0 bases and the J gene lost 3 bases, with 21 bases spanning the gap. The CDR3 runs to 18 residues. The CDR3 DNA sequence: TGTGCCATCAGTGAGTCGACTCGGGGGACAGCGGGAAGCTACGAGCAGTACTTC. Encoded protein: CAISESTRGTAGSYEQYF.

There are a few counts of this clonotype. The chain employs TRBV10-3 and TRBJ2-2; 14 nucleotides match TRBD2. This CDR3 comprises 15 residues. The germline CDR1 and CDR2 sequences are ENHRY and SYGVKD. J was trimmed by 7 bases and V by 6 bases; bases with no gene match: 4. CDR3 in amino acids: CAISPGLAGVGELFF. CDR3 DNA: TGTGCCATCAGCCCGGGACTAGCGGGAGTCGGGGAGCTGTTTTTT.

This clonotype has ten or more counts. The chain uses TRBV20-1 and TRBJ2-7, with D possibly being TRBD2 (5 bases). V was shortened by 3 bases and J by 1 base, with 10 bases between the two germline ends. The CDR3 runs to 13 residues. CDR1 is DFQATT and CDR2 is SNEGSKA in the germline V gene (reference sequence). The CDR3 region is CSASGRLSYEQYF. In DNA form, the CDR3 reads TGCAGTGCTAGCGGGCGACTATCCTACGAGCAGTACTTC.

This chain connects TRBV20-1 to TRBJ2-1; perhaps TRBD2 as D (6 bases). Germline V gives CDR1 DFQATT, CDR2 SNEGSKA (reference sequence). This CDR3 has 13 amino acids. Between the trimmed V and J ends, which lost 3 bases and 9 bases, there was a span of 15 bases. The CDR3 here is CSAREPGVLEQFF. In DNA, the CDR3 is TGCAGTGCTAGGGAACCGGGGGTCCTTGAGCAGTTCTTC.

This clonotype has at least ten counts. CDR3 nucleotide sequence: TGTGCCAGCAGTTTAGACGGAGGCTATGGCTACACCTTC. It translates to CASSLDGGYGYTF. The chain recombines TRBV28 with TRBJ1-2; D is ambiguous. The ends were cut back, 2 bases at V and 4 bases at J, with 8 bases in the middle. This CDR3 is 13 amino acids long. Germline assignment: CDR1 MDHEN and CDR2 SYDVKM.

This clonotype occurred a few times. CDR3 residues: CSVEGGTEGYEQYF. The CDR3 DNA reads TGCAGCGTCGAGGGAGGGACTGAAGGCTACGAGCAGTACTTC. The rearrangement uses TRBV29-1 and TRBJ2-7; 7 nucleotides agree with TRBD2. Losses at the gene ends were 6 bases for V and 3 bases for J; bases not matched to a gene: 11. The CDR3 is 14 residues long. The germline gives CDR1 SQVTM, CDR2 ANQGSEA.

This clonotype was seen many times. The chain joins TRBV10-3 to TRBJ1-2, with 9 bases aligning to TRBD1. Germline CDR1 is ENHRY and CDR2 is SYGVKD. The trim removed 6 bases at V and 4 bases at J, leaving 6 bases unmatched. The CDR3 is 14 residues long. The CDR3 DNA follows: TGTGCCATCAGGGGGACGGACAGGGGCTATGGCTACACCTTC. Translation gives CAIRGTDRGYGYTF.

The chain couples TRBV4-3 to TRBJ1-2; 7 nucleotides align to TRBD1. With V trimmed by 3 bases and J by 0 bases, 1 base remained unmatched. The germline V gene encodes CDR1 LGHNA and CDR2 YSLEER. This CDR3 contains 14 residues. CDR3 sequence reads: CASSHDRANYGYTF. The DNA for the CDR3 is TGCGCCAGCAGCCATGACAGGGCTAACTATGGCTACACCTTC.

Only a few counts were recorded for this clonotype. The chain combines TRBV12-3 or TRBV12-4 with TRBJ1-1; D remains ambiguous. Trimming stripped 1 base from V and 4 bases from J, with 10 bases between. The CDR3 has 14 residues. The CDR3 here is CASSLDVLGTEAFF. The CDR3 nucleotides read TGTGCCAGCAGTTTAGACGTTCTAGGCACTGAAGCTTTCTTT.

This clonotype has more than one count but fewer than ten. The chain joins TRBV11-2 to TRBJ1-2; the D gene is possibly TRBD1 (5 bases). This CDR3 is built from 14 residues. Looked up from germline, CDR1 is SGHAT and CDR2 is FQNNGV. V dropped 5 bases and J dropped 3 bases, with 13 bases sitting between them. The CDR3 spells CASSAGVGDYGYTF. The CDR3 bases are TGTGCCAGCAGCGCCGGGGTGGGGGACTATGGCTACACCTTC.

Many counts were recorded for this clonotype. A read error may account for a junction end that differs from germline. The chain's CDR3 is CAISKSPYEQYF. CDR3 bases: TGTGCCATCAGTAAGTCTCCCTACGAGCAGTACTTC. The chain links TRBV10-3 to TRBJ2-7; no definite D call. The CDR3 is made up of 12 amino acids. CDR1 and CDR2 from the germline V gene are ENHRY and SYGVKD.

This clonotype has a handful of counts. The V gene is TRBV29-1, the J gene TRBJ2-5; D unresolved. CDR3 length equals 13 residues. Germline values: CDR1 SQVTM, CDR2 ANQGSEA. With 5 bases removed from V and 1 base from J, the gap between germline ends came to 11 bases. CDR3 protein: CSVRTLGQETQYF. In DNA form, the CDR3 reads TGCAGCGTTAGGACCTTGGGCCAAGAGACCCAGTACTTC. Looking up the rest from reference TRBV29-1 and TRBJ2-5 gives the full variable domain: SAVISQKPSRDICQRGTSLTIQCQVDSQVTMMFWYRQQPGQSLTLIATANQGSEATYESGFVIDKFPISRPNLTFSTLTVSNMSPEDSSIYLCSVRTLGQETQYFGPGTRLLVL.

The table lists this clonotype with a few counts. The J gene is TRBJ2-7, the V gene TRBV7-9, with D hard to call. Trimming shortened V by 5 bases and J by 5 bases, and 7 bases separated the two germline ends. CDR3 size: 11 residues. Looked up from germline, CDR1 is SEHNR and CDR2 is FQNEAQ (reference sequence). The CDR3 DNA follows: TGTGCCAGCAGCCCGCAACACGAGCAGTACTTC. Protein product: CASSPQHEQYF.

This chain connects TRBV21-1 to TRBJ2-5; TRBD2 is taken as the D call from the table, unchecked against the DNA. TRBV21-1 is an annotated pseudogene. The CDR3 totals 15 residues. The CDR3 is CASSKGGLDFKTQYF. As DNA, the CDR3 is TGTGCCAGCAGCAAAGGAGGACTGGATTTTAAGACCCAGTACTTC.

V usage is TRBV2 and J usage is TRBJ1-6; 8 bases align to TRBD1. Germline CDR1 and CDR2: SNHLY and FYNNEI. The ends lost 4 bases at V and 10 bases at J; junction bases unmatched: 9. The CDR3 runs 15 residues. The DNA of the CDR3 is TGTGCCAGCAGTGTTTTCGGACAGGGTGGCTCACCCCTCCACTTT. Residues: CASSVFGQGGSPLHF. Filled out from reference TRBV2 and TRBJ1-6, the complete variable domain reads EPEVTQTPSHQVTQMGQEVILRCVPISNHLYFYWYRQILGQKVEFLVSFYNNEISEKSEIFDDQFSVERPDGSNFTLKIRSTKLEDSAMYFCASSVFGQGGSPLHFGNGTRLTVT.

This clonotype turned up a few times. This chain links TRBV29-1 with TRBJ1-6; 10 nucleotides match TRBD1. The V gene end was trimmed by 6 bases and the J gene end by 10 bases; junction bases not matched to a gene: 6. Germline-derived CDR1 and CDR2 are SQVTM and ANQGSEA. CDR3 length equals 13 residues. CDR3 sequence (DNA): TGCAGCGTAAGAGGGACAGGGGAATCACCCCTCCACTTT. It translates to CSVRGTGESPLHF.

V and J are TRBV6-1 and TRBJ1-6, with TRBD1 identical over 8 bases. After removal of 5 bases from V and 10 bases from J, the junction contained 10 bases not matched to a gene. The CDR3 loop spans 15 amino acids. CDR1 is MNHNS and CDR2 is SASEGT in the germline V gene. CDR3 DNA: TGTGCCAGCAGTACGACAGGGGCTCTTGGGTCACCCCTCCACTTT. Translating gives CASSTTGALGSPLHF.